The rows below give T cell receptor beta chains drawn from one sample of a study of Graves' ophthalmopathy and Graves' hyperthyroidism. TCRdb processed the multiplex PCR reads anew with MiXCR; each CDR3 protein has one entry. The sample includes 350,000 to 450,000 distinct CDR3 sequences, roughly 21% of them seen just once. The sequencing sample was made of peripheral blood. The receptor source for this set is a woman younger than 35 with stable Graves' hyperthyroidism. Each CDR3 is given without its conserved first and last residue. Each record gives: D gene, V gene, CDR3 protein. A D gene is named only where the DNA matches it firmly.

- | TRBV7-9 | ASSLGGAVEQY
TRBD1 | TRBV10-3 | AISVDRDYGYT
TRBD1 | TRBV6-2/TRBV6-3 | ASRVRQGNTEAF
- | TRBV5-1 | ASSLPGQGTEAF
- | TRBV5-5 | ASSLLRNSYEQY
TRBD2 | TRBV4-2 | ASSQVAGTTYEQY
- | TRBV6-2/TRBV6-3 | ASSPHGVEGEQY
- | TRBV12-5 | ASGLVDTF
- | TRBV28 | ASSSGQLGNYGYT
- | TRBV28 | ASSFIGDSYEQY
- | TRBV19 | AVGRDVSGYT
TRBD1 | TRBV28 | ASSFMQGAPGELF
TRBD1 | TRBV6-5 | ASSRPGTGDFGETQY
- | TRBV6-5 | ASSYGPVQETQY
- | TRBV25-1 | ASTEGGEQY
TRBD2 | TRBV6-1 | ASRGTSGSFVNGELF
TRBD2 | TRBV20-1 | SASKLGGSYEQY
TRBD1 | TRBV10-3 | AISEAGQNYGYT
TRBD1 | TRBV20-1 | SARQRSDRGAETQY
TRBD2 | TRBV14 | ASSQGTTSAPY
TRBD1 | TRBV12-3/TRBV12-4 | ASSVGQGGTGELF
- | TRBV7-2 | ASSSYREDYGYT
- | TRBV28 | ASNQRLAYEQY
- | TRBV29-1 | SAKGGGGDTQY
- | TRBV7-9 | ASSLEGGLKETQY
- | TRBV7-6 | ASSRGAGSNQPQH
- | TRBV28 | ASRRGTRTDTQY
TRBD2 | TRBV6-1 | ASRRPGLGYEQY
- | TRBV10-3 | AISDGGLDYGYT
- | TRBV30 | AWSDRSGQMYQETQY
- | TRBV7-9 | ASSSWGHLGSGANVLT
- | TRBV11-1 | ASSLGFPLLGYGYT
- | TRBV19 | ASSTSGRSHEQY
- | TRBV6-2/TRBV6-3 | ASSYTGRETQY
- | TRBV7-2 | ASSPLSFAQY
- | TRBV12-3/TRBV12-4 | ASSLLQGGGYGYT
- | TRBV29-1 | SVELAETYEQY
- | TRBV7-8 | ASSWGIARRRTGELF
- | TRBV5-6 | ASSFGLGNTEAF
- | TRBV20-1 | SARDPRLGEKLF
TRBD1 | TRBV4-1 | ASSHVSGGGNQPQH
TRBD1 | TRBV11-3 | ASSMTGINTEAF
TRBD1 | TRBV6-5 | ASISRDRGRYEQY
- | TRBV28 | ASTLYSGGGQPQH
- | TRBV29-1 | SVASFRSDEQY
TRBD2 | TRBV20-1 | SAMGLAGEVAKNIQY
- | TRBV12-3/TRBV12-4 | ASSFQVNTEAF
TRBD2 | TRBV6-1 | ATRVWEGRTGELF
- | TRBV5-1 | ASSSFAWGDTYEQY
- | TRBV12-3/TRBV12-4 | ASQDPGRSQPQH
TRBD1 | TRBV29-1 | SVDRPDRGFHEQY
- | TRBV7-9 | ASKVGNNYGYT
- | TRBV19 | ASSPVGNYGYT
- | TRBV30 | AWSAWGTEAF
- | TRBV20-1 | SARDLTGLEANYGYT
TRBD2 | TRBV11-1 | ASSFGNPRLAGYEQY
- | TRBV12-3/TRBV12-4 | ASSFLAGAKNIQY
- | TRBV6-5 | ASSSRAPGSTGNTIY
- | TRBV6-2/TRBV6-3 | ATSYVQYTEAF
- | TRBV2 | ASRGVALGEQY